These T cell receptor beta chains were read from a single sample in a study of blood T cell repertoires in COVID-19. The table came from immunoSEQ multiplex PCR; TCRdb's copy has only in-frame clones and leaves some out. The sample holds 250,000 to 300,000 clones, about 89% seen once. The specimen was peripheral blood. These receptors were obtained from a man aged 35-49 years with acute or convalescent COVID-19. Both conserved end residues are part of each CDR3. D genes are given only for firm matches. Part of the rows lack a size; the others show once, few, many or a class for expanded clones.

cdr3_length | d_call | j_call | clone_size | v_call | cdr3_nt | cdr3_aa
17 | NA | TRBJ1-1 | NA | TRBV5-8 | TGTGCCAGCAGCCGCGGACTCAGGGGAGGGAGGAACACTGAAGCTTTCTTT | CASSRGLRGGRNTEAFF
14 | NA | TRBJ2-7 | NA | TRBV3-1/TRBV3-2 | TGTGCCAGCAGCCCTTACGGGACACCCTACGAGCAGTACTTC | CASSPYGTPYEQYF
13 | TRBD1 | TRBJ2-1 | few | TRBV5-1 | TGCGCCAGCAGCAAGGGACAGGGAACATTGCAGTTCTTC | CASSKGQGTLQFF
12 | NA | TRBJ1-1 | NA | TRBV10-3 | TGTGCCATCAGTGGACTCAACACTGAAGCTTTCTTT | CAISGLNTEAFF
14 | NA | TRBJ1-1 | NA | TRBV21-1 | TGTGCCAGCAGTGGGGCTGACAGGGAGACTGAAGCTTTCTTT | CASSGADRETEAFF
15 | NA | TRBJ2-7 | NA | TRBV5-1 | TGCGCCAGCAGCCAACCACCTCAGGGAATCTACGAGCAGTACTTC | CASSQPPQGIYEQYF
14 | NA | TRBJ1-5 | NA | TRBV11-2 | TGTGCCAGCAGCTTAGGCCAGGGTAGTCAGCCCCAGCATTTT | CASSLGQGSQPQHF
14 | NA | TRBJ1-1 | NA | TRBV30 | TGTGCCTGGAGTATCCCAGGGTATAACACTGAAGCTTTCTTT | CAWSIPGYNTEAFF
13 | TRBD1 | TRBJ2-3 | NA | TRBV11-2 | TGTGCCAGCAGCTTAGATGAAAGGGACAGGGCGAATTTT | CASSLDERDRANF
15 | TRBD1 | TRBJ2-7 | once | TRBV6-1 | TGTGCCAGCAGTGAAACTGGACAGGGGGCCGACGAGCAGTACTTC | CASSETGQGADEQYF
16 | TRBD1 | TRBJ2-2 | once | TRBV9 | TGTGCCAGCAGCGCGTCCGGACAGGGGAACACCGGGGAGCTGTTTTTT | CASSASGQGNTGELFF
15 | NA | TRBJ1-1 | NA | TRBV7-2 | TGTGCCAGCAGCCTACAATTTACAGGGTTCACTGAAGCTTTCTTT | CASSLQFTGFTEAFF
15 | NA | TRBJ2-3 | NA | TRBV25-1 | TGTGCCAGCAGTGAATGGGTAGGGGGCACAGATACGCAGTATTTT | CASSEWVGGTDTQYF
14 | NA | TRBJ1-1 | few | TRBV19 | TGTGCCAGTGCCTCCGTAGGGGGGAACACTGAAGCTTTCTTT | CASASVGGNTEAFF
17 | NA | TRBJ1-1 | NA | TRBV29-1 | TGCAGCGTGCCCCATCGGGGGGCCGCCCCTATGAACACTGAAGCTTTCTTT | CSVPHRGAAPMNTEAFF
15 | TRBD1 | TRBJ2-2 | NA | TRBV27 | TGTGCCAGCAGTAATCGCCAGGGGGTTCACGGGGAGCTGTTTTTT | CASSNRQGVHGELFF
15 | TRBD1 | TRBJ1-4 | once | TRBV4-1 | TGCGCCAGCAGCCAGAGAGACAGGGGGACTGAAAAACTGTTTTTT | CASSQRDRGTEKLFF
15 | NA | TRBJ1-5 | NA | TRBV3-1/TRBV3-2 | TGTGCCAGCACTTCCGGGACTGGGGTAGGTCAGCCCCAGCATTTT | CASTSGTGVGQPQHF
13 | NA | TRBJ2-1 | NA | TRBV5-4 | TGTGCCAGCAGCTTGGAGTTTCGGAATGAGCAGTTCTTC | CASSLEFRNEQFF
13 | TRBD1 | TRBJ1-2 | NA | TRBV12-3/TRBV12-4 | TGTGCCAGCAGCCGGGACAGTAACTATGGCTACACCTTC | CASSRDSNYGYTF